This TCR beta chain was recorded in a study of cytomegalovirus exposure and HLA in healthy donors listed by TCRdb under 2017. In terms of the full investigation: According to an earlier analysis of 450 to 650 of the donors, 200 million or so T cells yielded 100 million or so unique TCR beta sequences and about 300 Gb of sequence data. About 280 gigabases of sequencing data and approximately 85 million unique TCR sequences were included in an early release covering roughly 600 HLA-typed donors. The genetic ancestry cluster associated with self-reported Caucasian donors included about four fifths of the approximately 430 genotyped donors. The aim of the study was to test whether cataloging public T cell receptors could identify signatures of past pathogen exposure. Using immunosequencing, the study profiled T cell repertoires from roughly 650 subjects and related those repertoires to cytomegalovirus serostatus. A separate validation cohort of more than 100 different subjects was used in addition to the approximately 700-subject first cohort. High-throughput TCR immunosequencing, statistical association of individual TCRs with disease status, and machine learning were combined to predict cytomegalovirus infection status. In a later analysis, previously published TCR beta repertoires from more than 500 donors were re-analyzed and high-resolution HLA genotyping was added so that TCR occurrence patterns could be studied. In the later analysis, no new phenotypic data were used to find candidate immune exposures; instead, reliance was placed on TCR beta sequences and their occurrence across donors. In an earlier analysis of 500 to 650 of the donors, high-throughput TCR beta sequencing was used to judge whether each TCR beta V gene segment behaved as functional or pseudogenic. Donor age, sex, ethnicity and CMV serostatus were compiled alongside the repertoire data. In a later genetic analysis, genome-wide SNP genotypes for about three fifths of the roughly 670 donors were used, and that subset was treated as a discovery cohort. Every discovery cohort repertoire had been produced on one sequencing platform. Class I and class II HLA loci were covered by the typing at four-digit resolution. Typing coverage varied by locus: 629-630 donors for A, B, C, DRB1 and DQB1; about 520 for DQA1; more than 600 for DPA1; fewer than 480 for DPB1. About 5 DR-DQ haplotypes were handled as single units for association and clustering, since linkage in the cohort was strong. On average, over 200,000 unique TCR beta nucleotide sequences were sequenced per donor among 398 genotyped donors of the cohort, with 15% to 20% of those sequences being non-productive. Points the paper makes about the study in general: A group of highly shared sequence variants was considered likely to be a technical artifact of the sequencing pipeline. While some public TCRs were present in many individuals, most TCR sequences turned up only very rarely across donors. In the study, roughly 160 TCR beta chains were listed as associated with cytomegalovirus. In a later genetic analysis, fewer N-insertions in productive TCRs were reported among donors in an Asian-associated ancestry cluster than the roughly 670-donor mean. Because counts were too low, roughly 18 rarely observed V segments, including chromosome 9 orphons, were left out of the earlier analysis of about 500 of the donors. In a later analysis, the rate of TCR association differed among HLA loci, with DRB1 alleles having the most associated TCRs and HLA-C alleles having the fewest. The authors suggested that the approach could potentially be generalized to other disease states and immunological phenotypes. Presence/absence analyses assumed roughly uniform sequencing depth across donors, an assumption that may not hold. Some IMGT-functional V segments, including TRBV6-2 and TRBV6-3, could not be told apart with the 87-base-pair reads, so those segments were excluded. The classifier was reported to diagnose cytomegalovirus status with high specificity and sensitivity in both the original cohort and the validation cohort. In a later analysis, HLA-associated TCR beta chains showed more clonal expansion and lower generation probabilities than non-associated chains that were equally common. An association between a missense DCLRE1C variant and V-gene and J-gene trimming of TCR beta chains was found in a later genetic analysis and replicated in an independent cohort. A later analysis associated some 17,000 TCR beta sequences with specific HLA alleles at a false discovery rate of 0.05. In vitro tests confirmed that a few of the cytomegalovirus-associated TCR beta chains recognize cytomegalovirus antigens. A further reported finding was that TCR beta sequences accurately predicted the HLA-A and HLA-B alleles for most subjects in the first cohort. In this cohort, only TCR beta chains were sequenced, and detectable features were limited by the absence of alpha or paired-chain data. The only immune exposure information available for the cohort was CMV serostatus. Correlated functional status among segregating V segments might be attributable to linkage disequilibrium, but an unknown experimental factor could not be ruled out. In an earlier analysis of approximately 600 of the donors, most TCR beta V segments were observed in productive rearrangements about 87% or about 30% of the time, broadly matching IMGT annotations. When HLA alleles, especially DR and DQ, strongly co-occurred, TCR associations were difficult to assign to individual alleles. In a later analysis, several top co-occurrence clusters were reported to appear linked to parvovirus B19, influenza, CMV and Epstein-Barr virus. According to a later analysis, most CMV-associated TCR beta chains appeared to be HLA-restricted, and the HLA associations seemed to be driven largely by CMV exposure. HLA typing was unavailable for some donors at each locus, so association tests used only the typed subset.

Counted from cysteine to phenylalanine, this CDR3 has 16 amino acids. Of the read, only the CDR3 DNA is kept; its 48 bases are in frame from base 1. From the germline V gene, CDR1 is KGHSH and CDR2 is LQKENI. V is reduced by 3 bases and J by 5 bases, leaving a spacing of 18 bases between them. The cohort comprised fewer than 700 healthy bone marrow donors. All cohort members were sampled while nominally healthy, although unrecorded immune exposures were likely present. The donor tested CMV seronegative, placing the donor among the 350 to 400 seronegative members of the cohort. A peripheral blood sample was collected from each donor, and TCR beta sequencing was performed on peripheral blood mononuclear cells. Genomic DNA extraction from the blood cell samples was performed with the Qiagen DNeasy Blood Extraction Kit. The library relied on the immunoSEQ multiplex PCR assay. For the multiplex PCR, a mixture combining 60 forward primers for TCR Vbeta segments and 13 reverse primers for TCR Jbeta segments was used. Amplification of the CDR3 region of rearranged TCR beta genes was performed with a multiplex PCR assay on genomic DNA. The Illumina HiSeq System was used to sequence the amplified TCR beta libraries as 87-base-pair reads. The source study handled its data this way. Across the roughly 700 repertoires, a later analysis counted 80 million or so unique TCR beta chains, 9 million to 14 million of which were shared by at least two donors. A nearest-neighbor algorithm error-corrected the raw reads and collapsed the reads into unique sequences, merging closely related sequences to remove PCR and sequencing errors. CDR3 sequences were aligned to IMGT reference sequences to assign V, D and J gene segments. For a sequence to be retained, a match of at least six nucleotides to both a V gene segment and a J gene segment was required. Rearrangements were classified as productive when the CDR3 lacked stop codons and remained in frame with V and J, and all other rearrangements were classified as non-productive. CDR3 was defined according to IMGT convention as the region running from the second conserved V-encoded cysteine to the conserved J-encoded phenylalanine. Sequences without an unambiguous match to a single V gene segment were excluded from the earlier analysis of a few hundred of the donors. In an earlier analysis of 500 to 750 of the donors, V segments were called functional above 56.7% productive rearrangements and were called segregating when the between-donor standard deviation exceeded 5%. A statistical classification framework was built to diagnose cytomegalovirus status from the catalog of TCR beta chain sequences. In a later analysis, TCR nucleotide sequences were compared against IMGT/GENE-DB human TR gene sequences so that V and J genes could be assigned. In a later analysis, CDR3 sequences and most-parsimonious VDJ recombination scenarios were assigned using the TCRdist pipeline. In a later analysis, each TCR beta chain was defined by its CDR3 amino acid sequence together with its V-gene family, and reads without a unique V-gene family were excluded. A later analysis removed 592 highly shared, low-generation-probability nucleotide sequences to deal with suspected cross-contamination and a sequencing artifact. In a later analysis, a clonal expansion index for each public chain was calculated from normalized within-repertoire ranks of inferred template counts. Generation probabilities in a later analysis came from a VDJ recombination model fitted to out-of-frame rearrangements, and those results were checked against IGoR. A later analysis scored TCR-TCR, TCR-HLA and TCR-CMV co-occurrence with hypergeometric tests, applying a repertoire-size bias correction to TCR pairs. To estimate false discovery rates, a later analysis permuted the HLA or CMV assignments 20 times. In a later analysis, co-occurring TCRs were grouped with DBSCAN, and TCRdist sequence similarity was added when clustering was performed within HLA-allele-positive subsets. Co-occurrence clustering excluded repertoires with fewer than 30,000 or more than 120,000 public chains, plus five with anomalous nucleotide sharing. In its TCRdb copy, this immuneACCESS table keeps in-frame sequences only and misses some clones. Where compared with another copy, unresolved V genes explain less than half of these, and the others have no known cause. The DNA gave D and trimming, while V, J and clone size come from that table. This sample is represented by 150,000 to 200,000 clones; over 60% of them were singletons. The ten most abundant clones make up around 3% of the sample.

On this clone: Its specific antigen is unknown. Within one base of it there is no much larger clone, and no base qualities were kept.

This clonotype was sampled from a male donor in good health and CMV-seronegative. Sequenced material: PBMCs. The rearranged segments are TRBV18 and TRBJ2-3; a weak D assignment points to TRBD1 (6 bases agree). In nucleotide form, the sequence is TGTGCCAGCTCACCCGGGACAAACTCTCGGGGAGATACGCAGTATTTT. This encodes CASSPGTNSRGDTQYF.